The T cell receptor beta chain described here comes from a study of early T cells in non-severe SARS-CoV-2 infection. Overall study: With bulk RNA from unsorted whole blood as input, sequencing yielded unpaired chains. Findings and limits, study-wide: The study's VDJdb matching favored anti-spike CD8 responses and missed private and CD4 specificities.

Attachment of unique molecular identifiers to individual cDNA molecules was performed. TCRdb ran MiXCR on the 5' RACE reads and lists one entry per CDR3 protein. The sample yields about 70,000 distinct CDR3 sequences, about 14% seen once. Trimming took off 7 bases at V and 0 bases at J, with 3 bases between the two ends. The germline gives CDR1 MNHEY, CDR2 SVGAGI. This CDR3 is 11 amino acids long. Concerning this clonotype: Its antigen is not known.

This sample comprised whole blood, obtained at baseline. This sequence joins TRBV6-5 and TRBJ1-1; D unresolved. The receptor was isolated from an adult who was a healthcare worker with PCR-confirmed SARS-CoV-2 infection or an uninfected control (not recorded which). The CDR3 coding sequence is TGTGCCAGCATCGTGAACACTGAAGCTTTCTTT. Translated: CASIVNTEAFF.